This T cell receptor (beta chain) was sequenced in a study of blood T cell repertoires in COVID-19. The length of the CDR3 is 16 residues. After removal of 4 bases from V and 10 bases from J, the junction contained 15 bases not matched to a gene. Looked up from germline, CDR1 is MGHRA and CDR2 is YSYEKL. Method: immunoSEQ multiplex PCR; TCRdb's copy keeps in-frame clones and lacks some. The data show 250,000 to 400,000 clones, about 91% seen once. The TCR was taken from a woman in her 30s with COVID-19, enrolled during active disease. Material for sequencing was peripheral blood. V gene TRBV4-1 combines with J gene TRBJ2-1; 8 nucleotides align to TRBD2. The CDR3 loop reads CASSPLIAGPNREQFF. The DNA for the CDR3 is TGCGCCAGCAGCCCGCTAATAGCGGGACCCAATCGAGAGCAGTTCTTC.